Shown below are 3 T cell receptor beta chains from a single sample sequenced in a study of blood T cells in healthy people across ages. Primed by a sample-barcoded 5' primer and a J-beta primer mix, a second PCR proceeded for 7 to 11 cycles. TCRdb re-called the 5' RACE reads with MiXCR, one entry per CDR3 protein. The table shows under 850,000 distinct CDR3 sequences, with 35% to 40% occurring only once. The sample consisted of blood. The receptors originated from a man aged 18 to 30 in good health.

This clonotype showed up just a few times. The rearrangement links TRBV25-1 to TRBJ1-5; a weak D match, TRBD1 (5 bases). The ends were cut back, 8 bases at V and 6 bases at J, with 20 bases in the middle. The germline gives CDR1 MGHDK, CDR2 SYGVNS. This CDR3 has 15 amino acids. CDR3 loop: CASLKTPGRSQPQHF. For the CDR3, the DNA is TGTGCCAGCCTAAAAACACCGGGACGAAGTCAGCCCCAGCATTTT. Complete variable domain (other parts from reference TRBV25-1 and TRBJ1-5): EADIYQTPRYLVIGTGKKITLECSQTMGHDKMYWYQQDPGMELHLIHYSYGVNSTEKGDLSSESTVSRIRTEHFPLTLESARPSHTSQYLCASLKTPGRSQPQHFGDGTRLSIL.

The table lists this clonotype with a few counts. This chain connects TRBV7-2 to TRBJ1-2; D is possibly TRBD1 (6 bases). Deletions cut 2 bases from V and 7 bases from J, with 14 bases between. This CDR3 is built from 14 residues. Germline loops: CDR1 SGHTA, CDR2 FQGNSA. CDR3 sequence (DNA): TGTGCCAGCAGCTTAAGTGGGGGGCTCTCTGGCTACACCTTC. Its translation is CASSLSGGLSGYTF.

The chain is built from TRBV2 and TRBJ1-1; D not certain. The germline V gene encodes CDR1 SNHLY and CDR2 FYNNEI. The CDR3 is 14 amino acids. The ends were cut back, 9 bases at V and 0 bases at J, with 14 bases in the middle. The CDR3 DNA reads TGTGCCAGTGAGTCTGACGCGGTGAACACTGAAGCTTTCTTT. Protein: CASESDAVNTEAFF.